A selection of T cell receptor beta chains follows, all from one sample in a study of a mutant IDH1 vaccine in newly diagnosed glioma. These receptors' targets are unknown. Repertoires were generated with immunoSEQ multiplex PCR, while TCRdb's copy carries only in-frame clones and drops some. The table records about 64,000 clones, approximately 84% of them present only once. Sequences were derived from PBMCs, sampled from a glioma patient whose treatment included an IDH1 peptide vaccine. These receptors all come from a woman in her forties or fifties with glioma. Both conserved end residues are part of each CDR3. A D gene is named only where the DNA matches it firmly. Size tells how often a clone was seen (once, few, many) or the class of an expanded clone, and some rows leave it out.

TRBJ2-3,.,TRBV5-4,.,16,TGTGCCAGCAGCTTGCTTAGCCGTCAAAGCACAGATACGCAGTATTTT,CASSLLSRQSTDTQYF
TRBJ2-5,.,TRBV4-3,TRBD2,16,TGCGCCAGCAGCCAAGAGGGGACTAGCGTCAAAGAGACCCAGTACTTC,CASSQEGTSVKETQYF
TRBJ1-4,.,TRBV5-4,TRBD1,17,TGTGCCAGCAGCGGGGGGCAAGGGGACAGTCATAATGAAAAACTGTTTTTT,CASSGGQGDSHNEKLFF
TRBJ1-1,.,TRBV18,TRBD1,18,TGTGCCAGCTCATCGAAAGCACCCGGGACAGGAGAGTGGACTGAAGCTTTCTTT,CASSSKAPGTGEWTEAFF
TRBJ1-1,.,TRBV5-1,.,14,TGCGCCAGCAGCCAGGGTGGGCGAGGGGGTGAAGCTTTCTTT,CASSQGGRGGEAFF
TRBJ2-7,.,TRBV7-2,TRBD2,17,TGTGCCAGCAGCTTAAGGCTAGCGGGCGCTTTCTCCTACGAGCAGTACTTC,CASSLRLAGAFSYEQYF
TRBJ1-6,.,TRBV30,.,17,TGTGCCTGGAGCGCAATAAGAGCCTTAATCGGGGGTTCACCCCTCCACTTT,CAWSAIRALIGGSPLHF
TRBJ1-1,.,TRBV2,.,11,TGTGCCAGCAGTGAAGGACCAGAAGCTTTCTTT,CASSEGPEAFF
TRBJ2-3,.,TRBV9,TRBD2,16,TGTGCCAGCAGCGTAGGCAACGGGGGGGCCACAGATACGCAGTATTTT,CASSVGNGGATDTQYF
TRBJ2-7,.,TRBV4-3,.,14,TGCGCCAGCAGCCAAGTGGGGGGAAAGTACGAGCAGTACTTC,CASSQVGGKYEQYF
TRBJ2-7,.,TRBV5-4,TRBD1,15,TGTGCCAGCAGCCCACCCGGACAGGGGGCTAACGAGCAGTACTTC,CASSPPGQGANEQYF
TRBJ2-5,few,TRBV6-1,.,14,TGTGCCAGCAGGGAGACAGCCGCTCAAGAGACCCAGTACTTC,CASRETAAQETQYF
TRBJ1-4,.,TRBV30,.,15,TGTGCCTGGAGGGAGGAGGGTGCTGGCGCGGAAAAACTGTTTTTT,CAWREEGAGAEKLFF
TRBJ1-4,.,TRBV5-8,.,10,TGTGCCAGCAGCTTTGGGACACTGTTTTTT,CASSFGTLFF
TRBJ1-1,.,TRBV5-1,.,15,TGCGCCAGCAGCTTGGTGGCATACGGGAACACTGAAGCTTTCTTT,CASSLVAYGNTEAFF
TRBJ1-1,.,TRBV30,TRBD1,13,TGTGCCTGGAGGGGACAGGGAGACACTGAAGCTTTCTTT,CAWRGQGDTEAFF
TRBJ2-3,.,TRBV25-1,.,17,TGTGCCAGCAGTGAAGAAGGCGGGACACCCTACACAGATACGCAGTATTTT,CASSEEGGTPYTDTQYF
TRBJ2-4,once,TRBV6-5,.,13,TGTGCCAGCAGTACCGGACAACTCGGTACCCAGTACTTC,CASSTGQLGTQYF
TRBJ2-6,.,TRBV10-3,.,16,TGTGCCGCCAGAGGACGGTCAAGCTCTGGGGCCAACGTCCTGACTTTC,CAARGRSSSGANVLTF
TRBJ2-5,.,TRBV9,TRBD2,17,TGTGCCAGCAGCGTGGCCCCCTCGGGCGGGGGAGCGGAGACCCAGTACTTC,CASSVAPSGGGAETQYF
TRBJ1-3,.,TRBV30,.,15,TGTGCCTGGAGTGTAGGGCATTCGAGAGGAAACACCATATATTTT,CAWSVGHSRGNTIYF
TRBJ2-7,.,TRBV9,.,13,TGTGCCAGCGGAAGGGGAGAGGGCTACGAGCAGTACTTC,CASGRGEGYEQYF
TRBJ2-4,.,TRBV4-2,TRBD2,21,TGTGCCAGCAGCCAAGATTTCAGCAGCGGGGGAGTATCTTTAGCCAAAAACATTCAGTACTTC,CASSQDFSSGGVSLAKNIQYF
TRBJ2-7,.,TRBV6-6,TRBD2,14,TGTGCCAGCAGTCTTCCGGGACTAGAAGGCGAGCAGTACTTC,CASSLPGLEGEQYF
TRBJ1-3,.,TRBV7-3,TRBD1,16,TGTGCCAGCAGCGCAACGGGGACAGAGGAAGGAAACACCATATATTTT,CASSATGTEEGNTIYF
TRBJ2-2,.,TRBV6-5,TRBD1,14,TGTGCCAGCAGTTACTCGACAGGGTCCGGGGAGCTGTTTTTT,CASSYSTGSGELFF